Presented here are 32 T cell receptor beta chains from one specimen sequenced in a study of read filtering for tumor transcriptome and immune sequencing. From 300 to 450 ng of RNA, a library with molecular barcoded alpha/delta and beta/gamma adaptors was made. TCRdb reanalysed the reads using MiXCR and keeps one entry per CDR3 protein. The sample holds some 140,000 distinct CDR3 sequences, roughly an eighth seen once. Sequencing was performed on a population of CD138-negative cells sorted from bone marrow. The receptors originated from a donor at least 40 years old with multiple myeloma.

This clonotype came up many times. CDR3 coding DNA: TGTGCCAGTAGTATAGATCGATTGAACACTGAAGCTTTCTTT. Translated: CASSIDRLNTEAFF. The rearrangement joins TRBV19 to TRBJ1-1; no reliable D call. Germline CDR1 is LNHDA and CDR2 is SQIVND (reference sequence). Trimming pared 0 bases from V and 0 bases from J, leaving 5 bases between. The CDR3 extends over 14 amino acids.

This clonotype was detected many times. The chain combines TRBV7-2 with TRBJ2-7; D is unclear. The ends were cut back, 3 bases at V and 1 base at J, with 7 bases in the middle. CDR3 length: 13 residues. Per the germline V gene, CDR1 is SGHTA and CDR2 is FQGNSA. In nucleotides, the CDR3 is TGTGCCAGCAGCTTCACGCTTTCCTACGAGCAGTACTTC. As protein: CASSFTLSYEQYF.

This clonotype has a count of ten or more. The CDR3 nucleotides read TGCGCCAGCAGTGAGTGGGAAGCGCCTGGCACCACCTACAATGAGCAGTTCTTC. It is translated as CASSEWEAPGTTYNEQFF. This chain links TRBV10-2 with TRBJ2-1; D unclear. Germline lookup yields CDR1 WSHSY and CDR2 SAAADI. The CDR3 covers 18 residues. Trimming shortened V by 1 base and J by 2 bases, and 18 bases separated the two germline ends.

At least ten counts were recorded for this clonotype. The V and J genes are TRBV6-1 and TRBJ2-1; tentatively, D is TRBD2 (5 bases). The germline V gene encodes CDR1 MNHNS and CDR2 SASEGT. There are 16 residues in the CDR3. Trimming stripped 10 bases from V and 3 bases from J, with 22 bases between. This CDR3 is CATGRFERRNYNEQFF. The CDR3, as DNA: TGTGCCACCGGCAGGTTCGAGCGGAGGAACTACAATGAGCAGTTCTTC.

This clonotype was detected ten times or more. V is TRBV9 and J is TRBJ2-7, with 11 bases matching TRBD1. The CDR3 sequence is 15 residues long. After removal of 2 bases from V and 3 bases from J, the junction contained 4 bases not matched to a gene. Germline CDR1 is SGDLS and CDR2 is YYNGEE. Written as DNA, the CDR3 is TGTGCCAGCAGCGTCCGGGACAGGGGGGTCTACGAGCAGTACTTC. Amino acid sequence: CASSVRDRGVYEQYF.

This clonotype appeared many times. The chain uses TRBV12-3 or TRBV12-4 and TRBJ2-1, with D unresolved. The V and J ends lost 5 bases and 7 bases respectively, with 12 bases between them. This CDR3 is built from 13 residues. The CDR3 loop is CASSPIHENEQFF. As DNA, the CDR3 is TGTGCCAGCAGTCCAATCCACGAAAATGAGCAGTTCTTC.

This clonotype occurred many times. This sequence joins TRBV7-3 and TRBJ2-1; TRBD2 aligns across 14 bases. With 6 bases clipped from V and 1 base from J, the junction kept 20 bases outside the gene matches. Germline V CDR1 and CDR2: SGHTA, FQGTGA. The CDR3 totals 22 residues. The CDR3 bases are TGTGCCAGCAGAAGGGGAACGGGTAACGGACTAGCGGGAGGACATTCCTACAATGAGCAGTTCTTC. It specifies CASRRGTGNGLAGGHSYNEQFF.

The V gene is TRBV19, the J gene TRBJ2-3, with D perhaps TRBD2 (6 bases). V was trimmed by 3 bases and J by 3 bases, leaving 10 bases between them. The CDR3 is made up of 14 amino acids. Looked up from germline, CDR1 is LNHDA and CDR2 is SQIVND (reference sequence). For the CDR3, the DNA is TGTGCCAGTAGTATCCGGCGGGAAACAGATACGCAGTATTTT. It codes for CASSIRRETDTQYF. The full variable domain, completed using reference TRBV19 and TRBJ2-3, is DGGITQSPKYLFRKEGQNVTLSCEQNLNHDAMYWYRQDPGQGLRLIYYSQIVNDFQKGDIAEGYSVSREKKESFPLTVTSAQKNPTAFYLCASSIRRETDTQYFGPGTRLTVL.

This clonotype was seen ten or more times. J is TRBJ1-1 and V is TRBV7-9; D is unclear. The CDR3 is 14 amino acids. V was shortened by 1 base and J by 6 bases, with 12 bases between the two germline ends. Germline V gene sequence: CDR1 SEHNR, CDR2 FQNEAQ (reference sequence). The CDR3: CASSLVRLSPEAFF. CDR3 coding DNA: TGTGCCAGCAGCTTAGTAAGGTTGAGCCCTGAAGCTTTCTTT.

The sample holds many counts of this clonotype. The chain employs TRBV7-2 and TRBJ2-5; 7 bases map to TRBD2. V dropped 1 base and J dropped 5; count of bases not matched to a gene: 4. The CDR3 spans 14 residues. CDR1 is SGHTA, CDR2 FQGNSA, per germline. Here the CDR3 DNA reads TGTGCCAGCAGCTTAGTGCGGGAGCGCGAGACCCAGTACTTC. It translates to CASSLVRERETQYF.

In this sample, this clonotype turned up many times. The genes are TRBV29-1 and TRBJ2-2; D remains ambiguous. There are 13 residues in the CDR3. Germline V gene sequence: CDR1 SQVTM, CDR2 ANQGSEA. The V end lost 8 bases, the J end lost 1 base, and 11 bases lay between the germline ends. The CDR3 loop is CSSTPRNTGELFF. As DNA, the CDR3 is TGCAGCTCTACCCCTCGGAACACCGGGGAGCTGTTTTTT.

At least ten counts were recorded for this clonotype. This chain's CDR3 is CATSDPEGGAQNEQFF. The CDR3 nucleotides read TGTGCCACCAGTGACCCCGAAGGGGGGGCGCAGAATGAGCAGTTCTTC. J is TRBJ2-1 and V is TRBV24-1, with D possibly TRBD2 on 7 matching bases. Germline CDR1 reads KGHDR; CDR2 reads SFDVKD. The CDR3 spans 16 residues. Trimming cost V 4 bases and J 7 bases, with 19 bases left between them.

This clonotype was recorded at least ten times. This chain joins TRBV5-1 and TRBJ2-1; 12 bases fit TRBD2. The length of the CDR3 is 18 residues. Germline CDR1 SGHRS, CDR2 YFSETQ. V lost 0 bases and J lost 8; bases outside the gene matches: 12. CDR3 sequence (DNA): TGCGCCAGCAGCTTGGCCATACTGACTAGCGGGAGTTCGGATGAGCAGTTCTTC. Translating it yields CASSLAILTSGSSDEQFF. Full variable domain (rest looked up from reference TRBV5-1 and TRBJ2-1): KAGVTQTPRYLIKTRGQQVTLSCSPISGHRSVSWYQQTPGQGLQFLFEYFSETQRNKGNFPGRFSGRQFSNSRSEMNVSTLELGDSALYLCASSLAILTSGSSDEQFFGPGTRLTVL.

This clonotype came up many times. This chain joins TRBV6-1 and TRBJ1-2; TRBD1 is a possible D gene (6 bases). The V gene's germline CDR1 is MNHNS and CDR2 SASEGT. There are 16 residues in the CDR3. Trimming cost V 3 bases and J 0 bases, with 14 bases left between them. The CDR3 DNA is TGTGCCAGCAGTGACCGGACAGCCTGGGCTAACTATGGCTACACCTTC. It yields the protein CASSDRTAWANYGYTF.

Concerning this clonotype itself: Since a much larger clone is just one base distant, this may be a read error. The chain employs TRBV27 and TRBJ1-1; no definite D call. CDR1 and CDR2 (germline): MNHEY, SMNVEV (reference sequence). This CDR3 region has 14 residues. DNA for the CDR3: TGTGCCTGCAGTTTAAAGGGAGGTTACACTGAAGCTTTCTTT. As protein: CACSLKGGYTEAFF.

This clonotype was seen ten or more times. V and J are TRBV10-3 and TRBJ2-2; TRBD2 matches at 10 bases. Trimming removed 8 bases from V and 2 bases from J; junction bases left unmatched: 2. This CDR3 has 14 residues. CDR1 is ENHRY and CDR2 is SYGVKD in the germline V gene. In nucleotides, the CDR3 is TGTGCCATCGGGACTAGCGTAAACACCGGGGAGCTGTTTTTT. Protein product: CAIGTSVNTGELFF.

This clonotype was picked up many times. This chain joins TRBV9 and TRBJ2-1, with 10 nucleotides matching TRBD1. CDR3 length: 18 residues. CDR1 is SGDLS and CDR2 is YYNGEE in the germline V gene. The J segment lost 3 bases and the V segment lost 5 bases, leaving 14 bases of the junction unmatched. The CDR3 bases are TGTGCCAGCAGTATGGACAGGGGGGACGGGATCTTCTACAATGAGCAGTTCTTC. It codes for CASSMDRGDGIFYNEQFF.

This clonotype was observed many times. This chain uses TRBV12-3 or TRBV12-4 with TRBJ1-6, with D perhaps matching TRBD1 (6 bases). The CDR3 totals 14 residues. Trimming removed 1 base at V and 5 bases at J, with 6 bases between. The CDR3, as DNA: TGTGCCAGCAGTTTAGGGACAGATAATTCACCCCTCCACTTT. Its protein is CASSLGTDNSPLHF.

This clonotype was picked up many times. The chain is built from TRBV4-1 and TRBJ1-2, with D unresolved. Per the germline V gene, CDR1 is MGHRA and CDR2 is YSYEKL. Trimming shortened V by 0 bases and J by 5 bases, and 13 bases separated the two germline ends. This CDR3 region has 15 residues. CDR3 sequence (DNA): TGCGCCAGCAGCCAAGATGTTGGCAGAAGATATGGCTACACCTTC. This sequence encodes CASSQDVGRRYGYTF.

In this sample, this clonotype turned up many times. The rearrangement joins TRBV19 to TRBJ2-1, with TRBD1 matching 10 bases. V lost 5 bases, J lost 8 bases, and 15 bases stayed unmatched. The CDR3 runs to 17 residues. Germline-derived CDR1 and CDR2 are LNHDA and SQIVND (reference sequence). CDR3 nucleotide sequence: TGTGCCAGTAGTCACCAAACCGGGACAGGGGTTATGGATGAGCAGTTCTTC. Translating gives CASSHQTGTGVMDEQFF. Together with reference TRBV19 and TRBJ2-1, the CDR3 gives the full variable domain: DGGITQSPKYLFRKEGQNVTLSCEQNLNHDAMYWYRQDPGQGLRLIYYSQIVNDFQKGDIAEGYSVSREKKESFPLTVTSAQKNPTAFYLCASSHQTGTGVMDEQFFGPGTRLTVL.

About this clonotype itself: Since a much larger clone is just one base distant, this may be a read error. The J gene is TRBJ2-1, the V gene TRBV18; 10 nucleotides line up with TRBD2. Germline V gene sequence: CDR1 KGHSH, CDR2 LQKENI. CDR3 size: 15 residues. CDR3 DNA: TGTGCCAGCTCCGGGACTAGCGCAACCTACAAGGAGCAGTTCTTC. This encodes CASSGTSATYKEQFF.

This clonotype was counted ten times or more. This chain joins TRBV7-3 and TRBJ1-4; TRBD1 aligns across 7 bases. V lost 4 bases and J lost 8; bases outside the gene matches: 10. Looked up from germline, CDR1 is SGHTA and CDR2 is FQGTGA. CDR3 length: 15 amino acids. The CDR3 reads CASSSSQGLKEKLFF. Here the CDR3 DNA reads TGTGCCAGCAGCTCCTCACAGGGGTTGAAGGAAAAACTGTTTTTT.

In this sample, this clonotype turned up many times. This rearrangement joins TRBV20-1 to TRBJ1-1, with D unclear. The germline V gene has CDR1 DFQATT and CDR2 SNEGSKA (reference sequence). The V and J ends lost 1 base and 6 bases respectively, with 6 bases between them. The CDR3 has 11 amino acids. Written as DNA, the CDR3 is TGCAGTGCTAGAGGCGGGGCTGAAGCTTTCTTT. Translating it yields CSARGGAEAFF.

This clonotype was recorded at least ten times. The CDR3 DNA sequence: TGTGCCAGCAGCAAAGAAGGGGGGGCAGCTGAAGCTTTCTTT. Amino acid sequence: CASSKEGGAAEAFF. The rearrangement links TRBV9 to TRBJ1-1; weak D call: TRBD1 (6 bases). The length of the CDR3 is 14 residues. The V end lost 4 bases, the J end lost 6 bases, and 16 bases lay between the germline ends. Germline V gene data show CDR1 as SGDLS and CDR2 as YYNGEE.

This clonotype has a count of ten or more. The DNA for the CDR3 is TGTGCCAGTAGTATCGTCGGGACTAGCACAGATACGCAGTATTTT. Encoded protein: CASSIVGTSTDTQYF. The chain uses TRBV19 and TRBJ2-3; maybe TRBD2 (6 bases). Germline CDR1 is LNHDA and CDR2 is SQIVND (reference sequence). V was trimmed by 3 bases and J by 0 bases, leaving 10 bases between them. The CDR3 runs 15 residues. The full variable domain, in which reference TRBV19 and TRBJ2-3 provide the parts outside the CDR3, is DGGITQSPKYLFRKEGQNVTLSCEQNLNHDAMYWYRQDPGQGLRLIYYSQIVNDFQKGDIAEGYSVSREKKESFPLTVTSAQKNPTAFYLCASSIVGTSTDTQYFGPGTRLTVL.

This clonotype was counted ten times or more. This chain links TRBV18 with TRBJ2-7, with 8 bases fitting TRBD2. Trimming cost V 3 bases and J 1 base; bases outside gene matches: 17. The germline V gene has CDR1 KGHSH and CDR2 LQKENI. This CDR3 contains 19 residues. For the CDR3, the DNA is TGTGCCAGCTCACCTCCGGGACTAGGATTCCGTAACCTATCCTACGAGCAGTACTTC. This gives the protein CASSPPGLGFRNLSYEQYF.

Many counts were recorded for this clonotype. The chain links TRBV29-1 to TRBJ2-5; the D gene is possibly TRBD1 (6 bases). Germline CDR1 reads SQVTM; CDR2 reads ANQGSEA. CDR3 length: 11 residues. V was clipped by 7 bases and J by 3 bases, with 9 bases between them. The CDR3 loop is CSEQGEETQYF. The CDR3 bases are TGCAGCGAACAGGGAGAAGAGACCCAGTACTTC.

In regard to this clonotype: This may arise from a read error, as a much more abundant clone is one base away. In DNA form, the CDR3 reads TGCAGCGTTGAGGGGACGACGAACACCGGGGAGCTGTTTTTT. Protein: CSVEGTTNTGELFF. The chain combines TRBV29-1 with TRBJ2-2, with D perhaps given as TRBD1 or TRBD2 (5 bases each). This CDR3 comprises 14 residues. Trimming shortened V by 3 bases and J by 0 bases, and 8 bases separated the two germline ends. Germline values: CDR1 SQVTM, CDR2 ANQGSEA.

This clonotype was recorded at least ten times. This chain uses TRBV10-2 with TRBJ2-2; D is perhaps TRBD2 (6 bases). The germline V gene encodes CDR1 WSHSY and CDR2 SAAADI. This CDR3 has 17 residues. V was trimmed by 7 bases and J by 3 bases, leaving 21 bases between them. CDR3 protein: CASITWGVAEDTGELFF. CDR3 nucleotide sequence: TGCGCCAGCATTACCTGGGGGGTAGCGGAAGACACCGGGGAGCTGTTTTTT.

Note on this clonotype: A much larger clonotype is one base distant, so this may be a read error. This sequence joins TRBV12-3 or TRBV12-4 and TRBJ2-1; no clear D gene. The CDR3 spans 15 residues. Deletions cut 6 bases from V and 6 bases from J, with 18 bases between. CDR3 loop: CASRAPGSGCNEQFF. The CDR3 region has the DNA TGTGCCAGCAGGGCACCCGGTTCAGGCTGCAATGAGCAGTTCTTC.

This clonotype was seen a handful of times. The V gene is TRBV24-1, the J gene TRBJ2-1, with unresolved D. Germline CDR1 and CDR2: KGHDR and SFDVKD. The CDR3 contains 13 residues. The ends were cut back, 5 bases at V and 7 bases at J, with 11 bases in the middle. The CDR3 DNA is TGTGCCACCAGTGCTTCGAGTCGGAATGAGCAGTTCTTC. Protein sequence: CATSASSRNEQFF.

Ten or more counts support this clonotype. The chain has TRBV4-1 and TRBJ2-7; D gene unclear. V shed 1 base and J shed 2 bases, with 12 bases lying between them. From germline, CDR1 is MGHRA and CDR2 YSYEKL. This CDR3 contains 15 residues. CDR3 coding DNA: TGCGCCAGCAGCCAAGCCTCGACGGCCACCTACGAGCAGTACTTC. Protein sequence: CASSQASTATYEQYF.